The rows below give T cell receptor beta chains drawn from one sample of a study of blood T cell repertoires in COVID-19. Sequencing used immunoSEQ multiplex PCR; TCRdb keeps in-frame clones, though not all of them. The repertoire holds over 130,000 clones, with 65% to 90% as singletons. Sequencing was carried out using peripheral blood. The receptors derive from a man between 50 and 59 years old with acute or convalescent COVID-19. CDR3s include the opening cysteine and the closing phenylalanine or tryptophan. Only some rows state a clone size, as once, few, many or a class for expanded clones.

>TRBJ2-2|few|TRBV5-1
CASRRGQNTGELFF
>TRBJ2-7|once|TRBV5-6
CASSVPGTETYEQYF
>TRBJ1-4|once|TRBV27
CASSSQFNEKLFF
>TRBJ2-3|-|TRBV10-3
CAISGGEADTQYF
>TRBJ2-1|-|TRBV18
CASSRQGTYNEQFF
>TRBJ1-4|-|TRBV5-4
CASSATGTRGEKLFF
>TRBJ1-3|-|TRBV5-8
CASSLDQATGNTIYF
>TRBJ2-1|-|TRBV9
CASSVAYRIRGRNNEQFF
>TRBJ2-1|-|TRBV2
CASILLPASSYNEQFF
>TRBJ2-4|-|TRBV7-9
CASSPWDRGNIQYF
>TRBJ2-1|-|TRBV27
CASSPGTGVVSEQFF
>TRBJ2-4|-|TRBV28
CASSPFAGVGNIQYF
>TRBJ1-2|-|TRBV3-1/TRBV3-2
CASSPGTANYGYTF
>TRBJ2-1|-|TRBV7-3
CASSFSLAGYNEQFF
>TRBJ1-6|-|TRBV10-1
CASIRRREGSPLHF
>TRBJ1-1|-|TRBV7-9
CASSVTGNEAFF
>TRBJ2-3|-|TRBV4-2
CASSQVDLASSTDTQYF
>TRBJ1-2|-|TRBV11-3
CASSPTEVDGYTF
>TRBJ2-1|once|TRBV6-5
CASSYRTRGGGFEQFF
>TRBJ2-5|-|TRBV6-6
CASNAGTGYETQYF
>TRBJ2-5|-|TRBV11-2
CASSYEDRVAQYF
>TRBJ1-1|-|TRBV6-5
CASSYDRGIRNTEAFF
>TRBJ2-3|-|TRBV9
CASSVGSSTDTQYF
>TRBJ2-7|-|TRBV7-2
CASSQATGGIYEQYF